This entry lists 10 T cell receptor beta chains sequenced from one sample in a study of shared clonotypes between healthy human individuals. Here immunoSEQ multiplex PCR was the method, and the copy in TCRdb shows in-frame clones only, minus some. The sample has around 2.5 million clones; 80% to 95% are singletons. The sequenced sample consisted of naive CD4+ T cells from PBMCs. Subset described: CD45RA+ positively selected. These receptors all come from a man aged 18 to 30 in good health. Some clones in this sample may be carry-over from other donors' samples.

The CDR3 DNA sequence: TGTGCCAGTAGTATAGGATGGGGGCAGGCCGGGGAGCTGTTTTTT. It is translated as CASSIGWGQAGELFF. The chain couples TRBV19 to TRBJ2-2; TRBD1 is a possible D gene (6 bases). The CDR3 covers 15 residues. V was trimmed by 1 base and J by 6 bases, leaving 12 bases between them. Germline V gene sequence: CDR1 LNHDA, CDR2 SQIVND (reference sequence).

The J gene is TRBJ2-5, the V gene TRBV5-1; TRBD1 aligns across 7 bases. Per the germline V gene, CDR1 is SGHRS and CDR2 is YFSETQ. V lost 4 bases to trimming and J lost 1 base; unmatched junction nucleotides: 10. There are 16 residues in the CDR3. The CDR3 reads CASSRRQGAAQETQYF. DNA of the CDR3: TGCGCCAGCAGCCGACGACAGGGAGCGGCCCAAGAGACCCAGTACTTC.

The CDR3 protein is CASSVGDLSYNEQFF. The CDR3 nucleotides are TGTGCCAGCAGCGTGGGGGACCTCTCCTACAATGAGCAGTTCTTC. The rearrangement joins TRBV9 to TRBJ2-1, with D possibly called TRBD1 or TRBD2 (5 bases each). V was trimmed by 2 bases and J by 0 bases, leaving 9 bases between them. Per germline, CDR1 SGDLS and CDR2 YYNGEE. The CDR3 spans 15 residues.

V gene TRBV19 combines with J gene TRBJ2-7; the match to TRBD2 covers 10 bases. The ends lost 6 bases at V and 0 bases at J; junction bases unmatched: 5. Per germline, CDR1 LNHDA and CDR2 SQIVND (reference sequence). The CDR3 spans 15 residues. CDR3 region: CASSGLAVSSYEQYF. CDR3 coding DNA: TGTGCCAGTAGCGGACTAGCGGTGAGCTCCTACGAGCAGTACTTC.

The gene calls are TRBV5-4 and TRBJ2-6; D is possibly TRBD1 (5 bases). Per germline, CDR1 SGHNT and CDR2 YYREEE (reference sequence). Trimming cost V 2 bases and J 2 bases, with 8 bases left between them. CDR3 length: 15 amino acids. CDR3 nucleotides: TGTGCCAGCAGCTTACAAGGGGCTGGGGCCAACGTCCTGACTTTC. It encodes CASSLQGAGANVLTF.

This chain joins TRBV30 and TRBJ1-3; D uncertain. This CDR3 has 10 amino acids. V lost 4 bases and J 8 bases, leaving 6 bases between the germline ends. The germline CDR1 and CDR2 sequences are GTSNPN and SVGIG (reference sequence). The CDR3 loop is CAWKDHTIYF. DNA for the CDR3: TGTGCCTGGAAAGATCACACCATATATTTT.

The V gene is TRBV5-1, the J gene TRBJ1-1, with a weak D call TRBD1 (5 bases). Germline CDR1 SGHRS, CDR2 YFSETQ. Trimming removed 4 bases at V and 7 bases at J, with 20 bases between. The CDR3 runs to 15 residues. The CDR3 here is CASSNYGGGIGEAFF. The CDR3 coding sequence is TGCGCCAGCAGCAATTACGGCGGGGGAATTGGTGAAGCTTTCTTT.

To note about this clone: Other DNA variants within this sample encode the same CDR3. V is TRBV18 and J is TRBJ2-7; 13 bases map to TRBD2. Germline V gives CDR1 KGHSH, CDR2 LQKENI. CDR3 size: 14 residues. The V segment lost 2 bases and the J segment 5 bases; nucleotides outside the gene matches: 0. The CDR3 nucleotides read TGTGCCAGCTCACCAGGACTAGCGGGAGACGAGCAGTACTTC. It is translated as CASSPGLAGDEQYF.

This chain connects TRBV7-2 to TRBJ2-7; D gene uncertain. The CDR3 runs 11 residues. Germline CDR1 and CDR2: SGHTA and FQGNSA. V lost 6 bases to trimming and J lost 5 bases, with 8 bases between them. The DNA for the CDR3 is TGTGCCAGCAGGCTTGGGGACGAGCAGTACTTC. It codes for CASRLGDEQYF.

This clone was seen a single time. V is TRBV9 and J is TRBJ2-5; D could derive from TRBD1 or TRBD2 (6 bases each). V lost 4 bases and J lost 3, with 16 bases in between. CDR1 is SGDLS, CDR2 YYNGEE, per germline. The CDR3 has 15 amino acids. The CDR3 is CASSRAEGGEETQYF. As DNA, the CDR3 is TGTGCCAGCAGCAGGGCAGAGGGGGGCGAAGAGACCCAGTACTTC.